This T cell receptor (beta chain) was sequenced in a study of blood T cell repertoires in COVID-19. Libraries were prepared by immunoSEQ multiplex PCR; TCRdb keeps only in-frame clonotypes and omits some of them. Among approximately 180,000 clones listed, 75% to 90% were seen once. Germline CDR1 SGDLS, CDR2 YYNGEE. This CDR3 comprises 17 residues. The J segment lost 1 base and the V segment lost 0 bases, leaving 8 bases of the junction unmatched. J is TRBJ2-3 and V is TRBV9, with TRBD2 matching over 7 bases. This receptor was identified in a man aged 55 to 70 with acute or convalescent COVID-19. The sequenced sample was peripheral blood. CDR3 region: CASSVEGGSLGTDTQYF. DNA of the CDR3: TGTGCCAGCAGCGTAGAGGGCGGGAGCCTTGGCACAGATACGCAGTATTTT.